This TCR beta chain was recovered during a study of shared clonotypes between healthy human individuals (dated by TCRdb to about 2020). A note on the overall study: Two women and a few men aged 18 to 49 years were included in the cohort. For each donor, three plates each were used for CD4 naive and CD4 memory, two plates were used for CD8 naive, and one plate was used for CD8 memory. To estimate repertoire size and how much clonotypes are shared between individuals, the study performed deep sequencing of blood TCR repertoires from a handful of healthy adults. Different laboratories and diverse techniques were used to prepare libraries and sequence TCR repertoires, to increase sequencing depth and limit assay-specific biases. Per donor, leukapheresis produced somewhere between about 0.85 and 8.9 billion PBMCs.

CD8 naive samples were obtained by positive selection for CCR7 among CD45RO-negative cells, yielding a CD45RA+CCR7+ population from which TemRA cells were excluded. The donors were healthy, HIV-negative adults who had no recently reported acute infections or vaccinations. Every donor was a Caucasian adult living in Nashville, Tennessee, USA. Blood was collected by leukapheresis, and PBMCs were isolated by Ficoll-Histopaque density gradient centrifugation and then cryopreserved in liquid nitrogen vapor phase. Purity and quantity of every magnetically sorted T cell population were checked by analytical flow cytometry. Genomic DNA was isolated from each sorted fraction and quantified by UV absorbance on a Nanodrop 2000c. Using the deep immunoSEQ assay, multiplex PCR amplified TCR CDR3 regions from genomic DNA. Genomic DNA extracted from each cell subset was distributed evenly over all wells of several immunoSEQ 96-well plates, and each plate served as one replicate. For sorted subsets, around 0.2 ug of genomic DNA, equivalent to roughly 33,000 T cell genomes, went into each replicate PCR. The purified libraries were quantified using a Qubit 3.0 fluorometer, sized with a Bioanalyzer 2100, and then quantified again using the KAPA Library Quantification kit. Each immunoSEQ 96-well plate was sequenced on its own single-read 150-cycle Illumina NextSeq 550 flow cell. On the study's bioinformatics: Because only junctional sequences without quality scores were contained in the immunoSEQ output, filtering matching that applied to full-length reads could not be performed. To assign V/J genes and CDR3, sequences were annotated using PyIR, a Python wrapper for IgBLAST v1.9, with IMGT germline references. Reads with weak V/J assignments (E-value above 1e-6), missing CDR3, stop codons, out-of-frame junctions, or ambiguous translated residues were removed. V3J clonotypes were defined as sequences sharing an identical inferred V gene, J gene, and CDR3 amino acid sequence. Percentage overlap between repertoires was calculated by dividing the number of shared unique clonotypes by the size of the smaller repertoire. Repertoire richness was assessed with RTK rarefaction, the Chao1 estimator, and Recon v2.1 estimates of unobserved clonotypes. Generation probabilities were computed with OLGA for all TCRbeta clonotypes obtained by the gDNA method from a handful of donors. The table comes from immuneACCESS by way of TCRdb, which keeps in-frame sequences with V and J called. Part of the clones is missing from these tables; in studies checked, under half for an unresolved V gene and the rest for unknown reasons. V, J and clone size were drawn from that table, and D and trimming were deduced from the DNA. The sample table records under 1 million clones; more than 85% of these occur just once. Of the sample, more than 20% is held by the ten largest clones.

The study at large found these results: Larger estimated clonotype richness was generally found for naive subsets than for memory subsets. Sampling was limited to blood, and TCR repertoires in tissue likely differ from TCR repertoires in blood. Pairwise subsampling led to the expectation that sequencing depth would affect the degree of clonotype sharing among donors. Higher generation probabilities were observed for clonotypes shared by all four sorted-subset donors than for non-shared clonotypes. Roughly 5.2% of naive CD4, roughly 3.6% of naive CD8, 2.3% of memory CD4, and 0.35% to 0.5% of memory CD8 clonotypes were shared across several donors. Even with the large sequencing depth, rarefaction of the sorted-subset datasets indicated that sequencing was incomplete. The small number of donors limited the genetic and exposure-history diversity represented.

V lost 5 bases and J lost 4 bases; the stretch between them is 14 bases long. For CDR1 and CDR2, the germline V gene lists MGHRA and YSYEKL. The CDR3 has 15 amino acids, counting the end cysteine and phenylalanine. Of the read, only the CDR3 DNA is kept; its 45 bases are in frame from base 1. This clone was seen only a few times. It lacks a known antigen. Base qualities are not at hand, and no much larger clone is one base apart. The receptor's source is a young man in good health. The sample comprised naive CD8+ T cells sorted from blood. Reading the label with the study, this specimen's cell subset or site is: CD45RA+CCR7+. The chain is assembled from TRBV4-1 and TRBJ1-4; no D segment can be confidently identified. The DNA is TGCGCCAGCAGCAGATCGGTGGGCTATAATGAAAAACTGTTTTTT. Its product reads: CASSRSVGYNEKLFF.